This TCR beta chain was sequenced during a study of response to subunit inactivated influenza vaccine. This CDR3 is built from 17 residues. CDR1 SGDLS and CDR2 YYNGEE come from the germline V gene. V dropped 4 bases and J dropped 1; count of bases not matched to a gene: 7. TCRdb fed the RT-PCR reads into MiXCR, producing one record per CDR3 protein. The sample includes about 310,000 distinct CDR3 sequences, about 20% of them seen just once. Findings and limits, study-wide: Only a handful of new T cells, the authors suggested, are recruited with each seasonal influenza vaccination.

This clonotype was detected a few times. Its target is not known. The chain combines TRBV9 with TRBJ2-6; 8 nucleotides match TRBD1. The sequence was collected from a man aged 50-75 years who received an inactivated influenza vaccine. Material: PBMCs from blood, obtained around 22 months after vaccination. CDR3 sequence (DNA): TGTGCCAGCAGCCCCAGGGGGCGTTTGTCTGGGGCCAACGTCCTGACTTTC. Protein product: CASSPRGRLSGANVLTF.